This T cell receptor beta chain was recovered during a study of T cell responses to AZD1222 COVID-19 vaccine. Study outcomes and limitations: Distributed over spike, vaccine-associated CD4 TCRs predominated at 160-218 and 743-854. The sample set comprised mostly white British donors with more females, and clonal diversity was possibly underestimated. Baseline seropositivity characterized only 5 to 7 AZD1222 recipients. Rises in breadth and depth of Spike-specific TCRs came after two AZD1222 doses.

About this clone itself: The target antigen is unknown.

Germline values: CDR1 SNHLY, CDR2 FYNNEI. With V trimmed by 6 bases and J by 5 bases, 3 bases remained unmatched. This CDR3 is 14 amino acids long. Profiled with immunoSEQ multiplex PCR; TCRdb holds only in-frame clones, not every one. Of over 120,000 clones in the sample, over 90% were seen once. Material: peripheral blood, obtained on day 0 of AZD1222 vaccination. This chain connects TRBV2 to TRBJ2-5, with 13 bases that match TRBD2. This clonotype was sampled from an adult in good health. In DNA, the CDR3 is TGTGCCAGCAGCCAACTAGCGGGAGGGGAGACCCAGTACTTC. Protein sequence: CASSQLAGGETQYF.